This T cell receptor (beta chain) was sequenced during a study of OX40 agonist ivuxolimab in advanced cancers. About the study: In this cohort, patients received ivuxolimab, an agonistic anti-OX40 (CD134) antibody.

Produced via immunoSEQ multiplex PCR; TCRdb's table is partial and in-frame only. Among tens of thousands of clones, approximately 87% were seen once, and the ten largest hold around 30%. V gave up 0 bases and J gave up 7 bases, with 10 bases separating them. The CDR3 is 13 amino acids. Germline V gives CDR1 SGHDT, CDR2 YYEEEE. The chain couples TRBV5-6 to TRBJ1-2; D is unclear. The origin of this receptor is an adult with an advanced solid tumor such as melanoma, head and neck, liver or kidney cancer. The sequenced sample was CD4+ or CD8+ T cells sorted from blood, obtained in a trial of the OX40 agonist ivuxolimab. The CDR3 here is CASSLAEVSGYTF. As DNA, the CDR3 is TGTGCCAGCAGCTTGGCGGAAGTCTCTGGCTACACCTTC.